This T cell receptor (beta chain) is drawn from a study of regulatory T cells in long-lasting Graves disease. In germline, CDR1 is SGHTA, CDR2 FQGNSA. With 1 base removed from V and 4 bases from J, the gap between germline ends came to 8 bases. The length of the CDR3 is 14 residues. Assembly of TCR beta libraries relied on iRepertoire HTBI primers together with Arm-PCR of CDR3 regions. TCRdb independently ran MiXCR on the multiplex PCR reads; one entry per CDR3 protein. Of about 420,000 distinct CDR3 sequences detected, about 15% appear once; the ten largest clones hold 23%. Time point here: newly diagnosed GD, antithyroid drugs for less than 3 months. There was RNA extracted from PBMCs, and the TCR library was made from it. This clonotype has ten or more counts. This same sample was also taken into another study, of T cells in Graves' hyperthyroidism and ophthalmopathy. That source notes: In making diagnoses, clinical symptoms, serum thyroxine and TRAb, thyroid ultrasound and orbital computed tomography were all used. Peripheral blood also featured most of the thyroid clonotypes expanded above 0.001.

The TCR originated in a young woman with Graves disease. The chain joins TRBV7-2 to TRBJ1-5, with D tentatively TRBD1 (5 bases). The starting material was peripheral blood mononuclear cells (PBMCs), obtained at new diagnosis, from a patient treated with antithyroid drugs. The DNA for the CDR3 is TGTGCCAGCAGCTTAGGGGACCCTAATCAGCCCCAGCATTTT. Translation gives CASSLGDPNQPQHF.